The 10 T cell receptor beta chains presented below share a single source sample, sequenced in a study of T cells expressing NK-cell markers. No DNA is given; TCRdb re-called the 5' RACE reads and lists each CDR3 protein once. In all, the sample yields approximately 460,000 distinct CDR3 sequences. Sequenced sample: blood T cells: a sorted CD56 or NKG2C T cell subset, CD4+ or CD8+ T cells, or bulk PBMC T cells (not recorded which). The origin of the receptors is a woman between 18 and 70 years old in good health.

The CDR3 reads CASSRTGAIRDYGYTF. The chain recombines TRBV5-1 with TRBJ1-2; no DNA is available, so the TRBD1 call from TCRdb remains unchecked. CDR1 and CDR2 (germline): SGHRS, YFSETQ. This CDR3 has 16 residues.

The rearrangement uses TRBV7-2 and TRBJ2-1; TCRdb's D call, TRBD2, is unchecked because there is no DNA. The CDR3 loop spans 13 amino acids. CDR1 SGHTA and CDR2 FQGNSA come from the germline V gene. Here the CDR3 reads CASGWDSDREQFF. The whole variable domain, remainder taken from reference TRBV7-2 and TRBJ2-1, is GAGVSQSPSNKVTEKGKDVELRCDPISGHTALYWYRQSLGQGLEFLIYFQGNSAPDKSGLPSDRFSAERTGGSVSTLTIQRTQQEDSAVYLCASGWDSDREQFFGPGTRLTVL.

This chain connects TRBV24-1 to TRBJ2-3; TCRdb indicates TRBD2, and absent DNA this call remains unverified. Germline loops: CDR1 KGHDR, CDR2 SFDVKD. The CDR3 consists of 13 residues. The CDR3 spells CASSSGYTDTQYF.

The V and J genes are TRBV28 and TRBJ2-1; TCRdb gives TRBD1 as the D gene, but with no DNA this cannot be confirmed. Germline values: CDR1 MDHEN, CDR2 SYDVKM. The CDR3 has 12 residues. CDR3 sequence reads: CASRRIGNEQFF.

The CDR3 here is CASSFSPIGVEQFF. V is TRBV12-3 or TRBV12-4 and J is TRBJ2-1. The length of the CDR3 is 14 residues.

The rearrangement links TRBV12-3 or TRBV12-4 to TRBJ1-1; the D gene TCRdb calls, TRBD1, cannot be checked with no DNA. This CDR3 comprises 14 residues. The CDR3 loop reads CASSTDRVNTEAFF.

The genes are TRBV12-3 or TRBV12-4 and TRBJ2-1; TCRdb's D gene call, TRBD1, goes unchecked for lack of DNA. The CDR3 totals 15 residues. The CDR3 sequence is CASSLIAPRTDEQFF.

V is TRBV27 and J is TRBJ2-1; the D call from TCRdb, TRBD2, cannot be confirmed without DNA. CDR1 and CDR2 from the germline V gene are MNHEY and SMNVEV (reference sequence). CDR3 length: 15 amino acids. CDR3 loop: CASSLGSGRYNEQFF.

The V and J genes are TRBV5-5 and TRBJ1-6; there is no DNA to check the TCRdb D call of TRBD1. CDR3 size: 16 residues. CDR1 and CDR2 (germline): SGHKS, YYEKEE (reference sequence). CDR3 protein: CASSPAGGDYRTPLHF.

The genes are TRBV6-2 or TRBV6-3 and TRBJ2-7; TCRdb indicates TRBD2, and absent DNA this call remains unverified. Germline V gene lookup returns CDR1 MNHEY and CDR2 SVGEGT. The CDR3 extends over 14 amino acids. The CDR3 loop reads CASSLGVTSYEQYF.